One and the same sample provided the 15 T cell receptor beta chains below, sequenced in a study of cytomegalovirus exposure and HLA in healthy donors. Use of 60 Vbeta and 13 Jbeta primers characterized the PCR. Only in-frame clones appear in the TCRdb table, and some are missing; sequencing was by immunoSEQ multiplex PCR. The data hold about 140,000 clones, with approximately 83% observed a single time. The sequenced material came from PBMCs. Receptor source: a male donor in good health and CMV-seronegative.

The chain recombines TRBV25-1 with TRBJ2-5; maybe TRBD2 (6 bases). Germline V gene lookup returns CDR1 MGHDK and CDR2 SYGVNS. V gave up 3 bases and J gave up 2 bases, with 13 bases separating them. The CDR3 contains 15 residues. For the CDR3, the DNA is TGTGCCAGCAGTGAGGAGGGCCGCCTGCAAGAGACCCAGTACTTC. This encodes CASSEEGRLQETQYF.

The rearrangement joins TRBV29-1 to TRBJ2-7; a possible D gene is TRBD2 (7 bases). This CDR3 has 13 residues. Germline CDR1 and CDR2: SQVTM and ANQGSEA. Trimming removed 6 bases at V and 6 bases at J, with 18 bases between. CDR3 sequence: CSVGGGGAGEQYF. DNA of the CDR3: TGCAGCGTGGGGGGAGGGGGGGCGGGCGAGCAGTACTTC.

The V gene is TRBV9, the J gene TRBJ2-2; D is unresolved. The V and J ends lost 0 bases and 4 bases respectively, with 10 bases between them. Looked up from germline, CDR1 is SGDLS and CDR2 is YYNGEE. The CDR3 has 15 amino acids. The CDR3 reads CASSVEAGSTGELFF. CDR3 bases: TGTGCCAGCAGCGTAGAGGCAGGCAGCACCGGGGAGCTGTTTTTT.

The sample holds a few counts of this clone. The rearrangement links TRBV11-3 to TRBJ2-2; 10 bases are shared with TRBD2. CDR3 length: 17 amino acids. Germline CDR1 SGHNT, CDR2 YENEEA. With V trimmed by 5 bases and J by 6 bases, 12 bases remained unmatched. The CDR3 region has the DNA TGTGCCAGCAGCCCGCTTGGCAGCGGGAGGGTTTCCGGGGAGCTGTTTTTT. Residues: CASSPLGSGRVSGELFF.

This clone has just one count. V is TRBV10-3 and J is TRBJ2-7, with 7 bases matching TRBD1. In germline, CDR1 is ENHRY, CDR2 SYGVKD. The ends lost 8 bases at V and 0 bases at J; junction bases unmatched: 7. This CDR3 contains 14 residues. The CDR3 DNA follows: TGTGCCATCTCACAGGGGCCGACCTCCTACGAGCAGTACTTC. Translation gives CAISQGPTSYEQYF.

This chain links TRBV5-4 with TRBJ2-1, with D tentatively TRBD2 (5 bases). CDR3 length equals 16 residues. Between the trimmed V and J ends, which lost 4 bases and 0 bases, there was a span of 14 bases. Germline V gene data show CDR1 as SGHNT and CDR2 as YYREEE (reference sequence). The CDR3 DNA reads as TGTGCCAGCAGCGGTAGCGAATCAAGCTCCTACAATGAGCAGTTCTTC. This codes for CASSGSESSSYNEQFF.

Regarding this clone: The identical CDR3 is also encoded by other nucleotide sequences in the sample. The chain has TRBV5-6 and TRBJ2-1, with D perhaps matching TRBD1 (5 bases). CDR3 length: 14 residues. Trimming stripped 1 base from V and 10 bases from J, with 15 bases between. The germline V gene has CDR1 SGHDT and CDR2 YYEEEE. CDR3 nucleotide sequence: TGTGCCAGCAGCTTGTTTACAGGAATAAAGGAGCAGTTCTTC. Translating gives CASSLFTGIKEQFF. Using reference TRBV5-6 and TRBJ2-1 for the parts outside the CDR3, the full variable domain is DAGVTQSPTHLIKTRGQQVTLRCSPKSGHDTVSWYQQALGQGPQFIFQYYEEEERQRGNFPDRFSGHQFPNYSSELNVNALLLGDSALYLCASSLFTGIKEQFFGPGTRLTVL.

The chain recombines TRBV19 with TRBJ1-5; 9 bases are shared with TRBD1. The junction had 2 bases not matched to a gene; V was cut back by 3 bases and J by 5 bases. The length of the CDR3 is 14 residues. Germline values: CDR1 LNHDA, CDR2 SQIVND (reference sequence). The CDR3 reads CASSIDRGYQPQHF. The CDR3 bases are TGTGCCAGTAGTATTGACAGGGGGTATCAGCCCCAGCATTTT.

About this clone: One junction end disagrees with the germline gene, perhaps due to a read error. This chain links TRBV7-7 with TRBJ1-1, with unresolved D. CDR3 length equals 13 residues. The germline gives CDR1 SSHAT, CDR2 FNYEAQ (reference sequence). The CDR3 spells CASSLRDNTEAFF. The DNA for the CDR3 is TGTGCTAGCAGCTTGCGGGATAACACTGAAGCTTTCTTT.

About this clone itself: An end of the junction does not agree with germline; a read error may underlie this. Other DNA sequences within the sample encode an identical CDR3. This chain joins TRBV4-1 and TRBJ1-1; 11 bases agree with TRBD1. The germline V gene encodes CDR1 MGHRA and CDR2 YSYEKL. This CDR3 comprises 15 residues. CDR3 coding DNA: TGCGCCAGCAGCCATGAGGACAGGGGGCAATCTGAAGCCTTCTTT. As protein: CASSHEDRGQSEAFF.

V and J are TRBV7-2 and TRBJ1-4; 12 bases line up with TRBD1. From germline, CDR1 is SGHTA and CDR2 FQGNSA. After removal of 4 bases from V and 8 bases from J, the junction contained 8 bases not matched to a gene. The CDR3 consists of 16 residues. The CDR3 nucleotides are TGTGCCAGCAGCTCGGGACAGGGGGCGTGGGGGGAAAAACTGTTTTTT. This gives the protein CASSSGQGAWGEKLFF.

This chain uses TRBV19 with TRBJ2-7; no reliable D call. Germline CDR1 is LNHDA and CDR2 is SQIVND (reference sequence). This CDR3 contains 11 residues. Between the trimmed V and J ends, which lost 4 bases and 5 bases, there was a span of 6 bases. The CDR3 spells CASSTRDEQYF. The CDR3, as DNA: TGTGCCAGTAGTACCCGGGACGAGCAGTACTTC.

The genes are TRBV28 and TRBJ1-1; possible D gene TRBD1, 6 bases. V was cut by 6 bases and J by 5 bases, with 16 bases left in between. This CDR3 has 14 residues. Germline values: CDR1 MDHEN, CDR2 SYDVKM. The CDR3 region is CASRHTGRGTEAFF. CDR3 nucleotides: TGTGCCAGCAGACACACAGGGAGAGGAACTGAAGCTTTCTTT.

The chain is built from TRBV27 and TRBJ2-7, with 7 bases matching TRBD1. The CDR3 extends over 15 amino acids. V was clipped by 7 bases and J by 3 bases; unmatched bases: 12. Per the germline V gene, CDR1 is MNHEY and CDR2 is SMNVEV (reference sequence). CDR3 nucleotide sequence: TGTGCCAGCACCCAGGACAGGTTCAGAATCTACGAGCAGTACTTC. Translating it yields CASTQDRFRIYEQYF.

V usage is TRBV18 and J usage is TRBJ2-3; 10 bases match TRBD1. Germline loops: CDR1 KGHSH, CDR2 LQKENI. This CDR3 has 15 amino acids. J lost 2 bases, V lost 6 bases, and 5 bases had no gene match. The CDR3 is CASSLGTGATDTQYF. In DNA form, the CDR3 reads TGTGCCAGCTCCCTGGGGACAGGGGCCACAGATACGCAGTATTTT.